This T cell receptor beta chain was captured in a study of CD8 T cells in Susac syndrome. Trimming removed 5 bases from V and 5 bases from J, with 18 bases in between. The CDR3 is made up of 15 amino acids. Germline V gene sequence: CDR1 DFQATT, CDR2 SNEGSKA (reference sequence). A remark on this clonotype: Its target is unknown.

The authors negatively isolated CD8+ and CD4+ T cells and FACS-enriched TEMRA cells. Study observations and caveats: In its TCR sequencing and HLA analysis, the study acknowledged that the number of individuals was relatively small.

A quantity of about 0.5 to 1 ug RNA underwent reverse transcription using random hexamers. TCRdb re-called the immunoSEQ multiplex PCR reads with MiXCR, one entry per CDR3 protein. The table records some 170,000 distinct CDR3 sequences, about 95% of them present only once. Sequenced: CD4+ T cells from PBMCs. This sequence joins TRBV20-1 and TRBJ2-2, with a possible D match to TRBD1 (6 bases). The TCR sequence derives from a human donor in good health. The CDR3 is CSAANSGHLTGELFF. The CDR3 coding sequence is TGCAGTGCTGCTAACTCGGGACATTTGACCGGGGAGCTGTTTTTT.